These T cell receptor beta chains were read from a single sample in a study of OX40 agonist ivuxolimab in advanced cancers. Data came from immunoSEQ multiplex PCR; TCRdb stores just in-frame clones and leaves some out. In the table there are tens of thousands of clones, around 84% of which are singletons. The specimen comprised CD4+ or CD8+ T cells sorted from blood, sampled in a trial of the OX40 agonist ivuxolimab. The receptors were gathered from an adult with an advanced solid tumor such as melanoma, head and neck, liver or kidney cancer. Both conserved end residues are part of each CDR3. D genes are given only for firm matches. Clone size, where shown, is once, few, many, or a class for clones that have expanded.

CDR3 protein: CASRDRGYYEQYF
CDR3 DNA: TGTGCCAGCAGGGACAGGGGGTATTACGAGCAGTACTTC
clone size: once
J gene: TRBJ2-7
CDR3 length: 13
D gene: TRBD1
V gene: TRBV6-1

CDR3 protein: CASSLLTNTEAFF
CDR3 DNA: TGTGCCAGCAGCCTCCTTACGAACACTGAAGCTTTCTTT
clone size: NA
J gene: TRBJ1-1
CDR3 length: 13
D gene: NA
V gene: TRBV5-4

CDR3 protein: CASSVASEQYF
CDR3 DNA: TGTGCCAGCAGCGTAGCTAGCGAGCAGTACTTC
clone size: few
J gene: TRBJ2-7
CDR3 length: 11
D gene: NA
V gene: TRBV9

CDR3 protein: CASSDGQGPYGYTF
CDR3 DNA: TGTGCCAGCAGTGACGGGCAGGGCCCCTATGGCTACACCTTC
clone size: NA
J gene: TRBJ1-2
CDR3 length: 14
D gene: NA
V gene: TRBV2

CDR3 protein: CASSQVGYGNTIYF
CDR3 DNA: TGTGCCAGCAGCCAAGTAGGGTATGGAAACACCATATATTTT
clone size: NA
J gene: TRBJ1-3
CDR3 length: 14
D gene: NA
V gene: TRBV14

CDR3 protein: CAWRPGQGYNEQFF
CDR3 DNA: TGTGCCTGGAGGCCCGGACAGGGCTACAATGAGCAGTTCTTC
clone size: NA
J gene: TRBJ2-1
CDR3 length: 14
D gene: TRBD1
V gene: TRBV30

CDR3 protein: CASSLGGLNTGELFF
CDR3 DNA: TGTGCCAGCAGTTTGGGCGGGCTAAACACCGGGGAGCTGTTTTTT
clone size: NA
J gene: TRBJ2-2
CDR3 length: 15
D gene: NA
V gene: TRBV27

CDR3 protein: CASSFTDTSYEQYF
CDR3 DNA: TGTGCCAGCAGTTTCACCGACACCTCCTACGAGCAGTACTTC
clone size: NA
J gene: TRBJ2-7
CDR3 length: 14
D gene: NA
V gene: TRBV27

CDR3 protein: CASTAEHNEQFF
CDR3 DNA: TGTGCCAGCACAGCGGAACACAATGAGCAGTTCTTC
clone size: NA
J gene: TRBJ2-1
CDR3 length: 12
D gene: NA
V gene: TRBV5-4

CDR3 protein: CASSYGFEQYF
CDR3 DNA: TGTGCCAGCAGCTACGGATTCGAGCAGTACTTC
clone size: NA
J gene: TRBJ2-7
CDR3 length: 11
D gene: NA
V gene: TRBV7-9

CDR3 protein: CASTRTSGVQETQYF
CDR3 DNA: TGTGCCAGCACCCGGACTAGCGGGGTACAAGAGACCCAGTACTTC
clone size: NA
J gene: TRBJ2-5
CDR3 length: 15
D gene: TRBD2
V gene: TRBV7-9

CDR3 protein: CASSVGDSLYNYGYTF
CDR3 DNA: TGTGCCAGCAGCGTAGGGGACAGCCTATATAACTATGGCTACACCTTC
clone size: NA
J gene: TRBJ1-2
CDR3 length: 16
D gene: TRBD1
V gene: TRBV9

CDR3 protein: CASSSDGAYEQYF
CDR3 DNA: TGTGCCAGTAGTAGCGACGGAGCCTACGAGCAGTACTTC
clone size: NA
J gene: TRBJ2-7
CDR3 length: 13
D gene: NA
V gene: TRBV19

CDR3 protein: CASSQVQTGPGNEQFF
CDR3 DNA: TGCGCCAGCAGCCAAGTTCAGACGGGACCAGGAAATGAGCAGTTCTTC
clone size: NA
J gene: TRBJ2-1
CDR3 length: 16
D gene: NA
V gene: TRBV4-1

CDR3 protein: CASSLEATSGNTIYF
CDR3 DNA: TGTGCCAGCAGCTTGGAAGCGACCTCTGGAAACACCATATATTTT
clone size: NA
J gene: TRBJ1-3
CDR3 length: 15
D gene: NA
V gene: TRBV5-4

CDR3 protein: CASSPSGRGNYGYTF
CDR3 DNA: TGTGCCAGCAGCCCCTCAGGGAGAGGAAACTATGGCTACACCTTC
clone size: NA
J gene: TRBJ1-2
CDR3 length: 15
D gene: NA
V gene: TRBV5-4

CDR3 protein: CASSIPDRGRSGGYTF
CDR3 DNA: TGTGCCAGTAGTATCCCGGACAGGGGGCGGAGTGGTGGCTACACCTTC
clone size: NA
J gene: TRBJ1-2
CDR3 length: 16
D gene: TRBD1
V gene: TRBV19

CDR3 protein: CASSWETGNFYNEQFF
CDR3 DNA: TGTGCCAGCAGCTGGGAGACAGGAAACTTCTACAATGAGCAGTTCTTC
clone size: NA
J gene: TRBJ2-1
CDR3 length: 16
D gene: NA
V gene: TRBV5-5